A single sample gave rise to the 16 T cell receptor beta chains below, sequenced in a study of response to subunit inactivated influenza vaccine. TCRdb analysed the RT-PCR reads with MiXCR anew, one entry per CDR3 protein. The table shows a few hundred thousand distinct CDR3 sequences, with roughly 11% occurring only once. The source was PBMCs from blood, collected 35 to 45 days after vaccination. Receptors originate from a man in his fifties who received an inactivated influenza vaccine.

The rearrangement uses TRBV27 and TRBJ1-3, with unresolved D. With 10 bases removed from V and 0 bases from J, the gap between germline ends came to 16 bases. The CDR3 totals 15 residues. The germline CDR1 and CDR2 sequences are MNHEY and SMNVEV (reference sequence). The CDR3: CAIRLGRDSGNTIYF. The CDR3 nucleotides read TGTGCCATCCGGCTAGGACGGGACTCTGGAAACACCATATATTTT.

Many counts were recorded for this clonotype. V is TRBV5-5 and J is TRBJ2-5, with TRBD2 as a possible D gene (6 bases). CDR1 and CDR2 (germline): SGHKS, YYEKEE (reference sequence). This CDR3 contains 14 residues. Trimming took 2 bases from V and 1 from J, leaving 9 bases between them. The DNA of the CDR3 is TGTGCCAGCAGCTTTCGGACTACCCAAGAGACCCAGTACTTC. As protein: CASSFRTTQETQYF.

This chain uses TRBV5-5 with TRBJ2-2; D is possibly TRBD2 (7 bases). V lost 4 bases and J 8 bases, leaving 24 bases between the germline ends. Germline CDR1 is SGHKS and CDR2 is YYEKEE (reference sequence). CDR3 length: 17 amino acids. The CDR3 sequence: CASSPHGGRSITGELFF. Here the CDR3 DNA reads TGTGCCAGCAGCCCCCACGGGGGGCGGAGTATAACAGGGGAGCTGTTTTTT.

In DNA, the CDR3 is TGTGCCAGCTCACGAGAACACACCTACGAGCAGTACTTC. Encoded protein: CASSREHTYEQYF. V usage is TRBV18 and J usage is TRBJ2-7; D not resolved. The germline CDR1 and CDR2 sequences are KGHSH and LQKENI. The CDR3 has 13 residues. With 4 bases removed from V and 2 bases from J, the gap between germline ends came to 9 bases.

This chain links TRBV7-2 with TRBJ2-5; 8 bases are a match to TRBD2. The CDR3 has 16 residues. The germline gives CDR1 SGHTA, CDR2 FQGNSA. Germline trimming cut 5 bases from V and 5 bases from J; bases unmatched to any gene: 13. The CDR3 DNA follows: TGTGCCAGCAGCCCCTCAACGGGGGGGGGCGGGGAGACCCAGTACTTC. Translation: CASSPSTGGGGETQYF.

This clonotype was detected a few times. The CDR3 is CASSSLGQPEQYF. The CDR3 coding sequence is TGCGCCAGCAGCTCGCTGGGACAGCCAGAGCAGTACTTC. This chain links TRBV5-1 with TRBJ2-7; 7 bases match TRBD1. The CDR3 extends over 13 amino acids. V shed 3 bases, J shed 7 bases, and the junction held 7 bases outside the gene matches. Germline lookup yields CDR1 SGHRS and CDR2 YFSETQ.

This chain links TRBV24-1 with TRBJ2-3, with TRBD2 matching over 7 bases. The CDR3 is made up of 15 amino acids. With 4 bases clipped from V and 2 bases from J, the junction kept 5 bases outside the gene matches. Germline CDR1 reads KGHDR; CDR2 reads SFDVKD. The CDR3 nucleotides are TGTGCCACCAGTGACCGGACTAGATTCACAGATACGCAGTATTTT. Its translation is CATSDRTRFTDTQYF.

This clonotype was recorded a few times. This chain's CDR3 is CSAYSQSRGTYEQYF. CDR3 sequence (DNA): TGCAGTGCCTACAGCCAGTCCCGGGGAACCTACGAGCAGTACTTC. The V call is TRBV20-1, the J call TRBJ2-7; weak D call: TRBD2 (5 bases). The germline CDR1 and CDR2 sequences are DFQATT and SNEGSKA (reference sequence). This CDR3 is 15 amino acids long. V was shortened by 6 bases and J by 2 bases, with 20 bases between the two germline ends.

V and J are TRBV5-1 and TRBJ1-1; D might be TRBD1 (6 bases). The length of the CDR3 is 14 residues. CDR1 and CDR2 (germline): SGHRS, YFSETQ. Trimming took 4 bases from V and 6 from J, leaving 16 bases between them. The CDR3 loop is CASSKLQGGAEAFF. The CDR3 DNA sequence: TGCGCCAGCAGCAAACTACAGGGAGGGGCTGAAGCTTTCTTT.

The chain carries TRBV7-2 and TRBJ2-7; 10 nucleotides line up with TRBD2. The CDR3 contains 15 residues. Germline assignment: CDR1 SGHTA and CDR2 FQGNSA. V trimming: 8 bases; J trimming: 3 bases; junction bases outside the gene matches: 10. The CDR3 here is CASGTSGTQFYEQYF. In DNA, the CDR3 is TGTGCCAGCGGTACTAGCGGGACCCAATTCTACGAGCAGTACTTC.

This clonotype has more than one count but fewer than ten. V and J are TRBV3-1 and TRBJ2-3; 8 bases align to TRBD2. Germline loops: CDR1 LGHDT, CDR2 YNNKEL (reference sequence). Trimming took 0 bases from V and 5 from J; bases not matched to a gene: 7. The CDR3 sequence is 16 residues long. The CDR3: CASSQDSPGGQDTQYF. CDR3 bases: TGTGCCAGCAGCCAAGATTCACCGGGGGGGCAAGATACGCAGTATTTT.

The table lists this clonotype with many counts. V is TRBV20-1 and J is TRBJ2-1, with D tentatively TRBD1 (5 bases). Per the germline V gene, CDR1 is DFQATT and CDR2 is SNEGSKA (reference sequence). This CDR3 contains 12 residues. V lost 3 bases and J lost 6, with 9 bases in between. In DNA form, the CDR3 reads TGCAGTGCTAGTCTCCAGGGCAATGAGCAGTTCTTC. Its translation: CSASLQGNEQFF.

This clonotype was seen repeatedly, ten times or more. This chain connects TRBV5-1 to TRBJ2-1, with D possibly TRBD2 on 5 matching bases. Trimming cost V 4 bases and J 5 bases, with 13 bases left between them. CDR1 is SGHRS, CDR2 YFSETQ, per germline. This CDR3 spans 14 amino acids. The CDR3 DNA reads TGCGCCAGCAGCCCCGGGCCCGGGGACAATGAGCAGTTCTTC. It specifies CASSPGPGDNEQFF.

This chain uses TRBV6-1 with TRBJ1-6; unclear D gene. CDR3 size: 16 residues. V was clipped by 3 bases and J by 9 bases, with 18 bases between them. Germline CDR1 is MNHNS and CDR2 is SASEGT. CDR3 nucleotides: TGTGCCAGCAGTGAGGGATGGGGTCTTCCGTTTTCACCCCTCCACTTT. It specifies CASSEGWGLPFSPLHF.

This clonotype was counted ten times or more. The chain carries TRBV7-2 and TRBJ2-1; D is possibly TRBD2 (6 bases). V was clipped by 5 bases and J by 7 bases, with 24 bases between them. Germline loops: CDR1 SGHTA, CDR2 FQGNSA. There are 17 residues in the CDR3. The CDR3 reads CASSLMRGTTLGNEQFF. As DNA, the CDR3 is TGTGCCAGCAGCCTCATGCGGGGTACCACCCTCGGGAATGAGCAGTTCTTC.

The rearrangement joins TRBV10-3 to TRBJ2-7, with unresolved D. The CDR3 length is 13 residues. Trimming removed 5 bases from V and 2 bases from J, with 10 bases in between. CDR1 and CDR2 (germline): ENHRY, SYGVKD. CDR3 nucleotide sequence: TGTGCCATCAGTTATCAGGAAACCTACGAGCAGTACTTC. Translation: CAISYQETYEQYF.